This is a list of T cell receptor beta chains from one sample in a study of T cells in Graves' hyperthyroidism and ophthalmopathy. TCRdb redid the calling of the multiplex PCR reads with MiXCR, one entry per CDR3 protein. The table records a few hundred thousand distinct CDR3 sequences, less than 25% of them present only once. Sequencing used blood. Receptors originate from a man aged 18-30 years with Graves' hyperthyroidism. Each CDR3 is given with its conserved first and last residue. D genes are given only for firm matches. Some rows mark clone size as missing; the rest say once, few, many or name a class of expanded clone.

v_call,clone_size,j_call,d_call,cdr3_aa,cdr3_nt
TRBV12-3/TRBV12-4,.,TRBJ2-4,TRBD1,CASSTPDRERGLAKNIQYF,TGTGCCAGCAGTACCCCCGACAGGGAGAGGGGGCTAGCCAAAAACATTCAGTACTTC
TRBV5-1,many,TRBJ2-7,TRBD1,CASSLARRGWNEQYF,TGCGCCAGCAGCTTGGCCCGCAGGGGGTGGAACGAGCAGTACTTC
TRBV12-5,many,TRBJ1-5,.,CASGLGDNQPQHF,TGTGCTAGTGGTTTGGGGGACAATCAGCCCCAGCATTTT
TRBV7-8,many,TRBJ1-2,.,CASSSRQDPSPRGYTF,TGTGCCAGCAGCTCAAGACAGGACCCTAGCCCCAGGGGCTACACCTTC
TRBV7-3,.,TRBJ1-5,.,CASSLPAMRSQHF,TGTGCCAGCAGCTTACCCGCGATGCGATCCCAGCATTTT
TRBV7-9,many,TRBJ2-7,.,CASSPRISYEQYF,TGTGCCAGCAGCCCGCGGATTTCCTACGAGCAGTACTTC
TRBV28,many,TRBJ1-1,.,CASSPLGGAEAFF,TGTGCCAGCAGTCCCCTCGGGGGAGCTGAAGCTTTCTTT
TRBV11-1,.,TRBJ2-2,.,CASSTPSLGLGGTGELFF,TGTGCCAGCAGTACCCCTTCTCTAGGGCTAGGAGGCACCGGGGAGCTGTTTTTT
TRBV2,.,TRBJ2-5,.,CASSTDFLQETQYF,TGTGCCAGCAGTACCGACTTTCTACAAGAGACCCAGTACTTC
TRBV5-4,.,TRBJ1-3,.,CASSLAPGPQNTIYF,TGTGCCAGCAGCTTGGCGCCAGGGCCCCAAAACACCATATATTTT
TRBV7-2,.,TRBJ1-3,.,CASSPGPGSGNTIYF,TGTGCCAGCAGCCCAGGACCTGGCAGTGGAAACACCATATATTTT
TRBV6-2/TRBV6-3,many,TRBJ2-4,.,CASSYSIPIQYF,TGTGCCAGCAGTTACTCGATTCCCATTCAGTACTTC
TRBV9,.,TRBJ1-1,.,CASSPRSDTEAFF,TGTGCCAGCAGCCCCCGATCCGATACTGAAGCTTTCTTT
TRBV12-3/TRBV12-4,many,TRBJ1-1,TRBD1,CASRLGQGNTEAFF,TGTGCCAGCAGACTGGGACAGGGTAACACTGAAGCTTTCTTT
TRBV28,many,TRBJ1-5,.,CASRIGSLRPQHF,TGTGCCAGCAGGATCGGGTCACTTCGGCCCCAGCATTTT
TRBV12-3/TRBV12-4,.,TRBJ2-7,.,CASAKGQKSYEQYF,TGTGCCAGCGCCAAGGGACAAAAAAGCTACGAGCAGTACTTC
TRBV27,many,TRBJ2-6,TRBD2,CASSLLGGGVPGANVLTF,TGTGCCAGCAGTCTCCTCGGCGGGGGGGTACCTGGGGCCAACGTCCTGACTTTC
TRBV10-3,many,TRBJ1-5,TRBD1,CATRGGTGGQPQHF,TGTGCCACCAGAGGGGGGACAGGGGGTCAGCCCCAGCATTTT
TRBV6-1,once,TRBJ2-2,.,CASSVRPENTGELFF,TGTGCCAGCAGCGTAAGGCCAGAGAACACCGGGGAGCTGTTTTTT
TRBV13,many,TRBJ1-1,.,CASIRSPTRNTEAFF,TGTGCCAGCATCCGAAGTCCTACTCGGAACACTGAAGCTTTCTTT
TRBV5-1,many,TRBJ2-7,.,CASSSPDTYEQYF,TGCGCCAGCAGCTCTCCTGACACCTACGAGCAGTACTTC
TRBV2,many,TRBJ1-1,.,CASRRQANTEAFF,TGTGCCAGCAGACGGCAGGCGAACACTGAAGCTTTCTTT
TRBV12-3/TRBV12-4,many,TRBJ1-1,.,CASSPGASREAFF,TGTGCCAGCAGTCCAGGGGCAAGCAGGGAAGCTTTCTTT
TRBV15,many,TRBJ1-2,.,CATSREDSPYGYTF,TGTGCCACCAGCAGAGAGGACAGCCCCTATGGCTACACCTTC
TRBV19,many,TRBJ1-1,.,CASIDIRYTEAFF,TGTGCCAGTATCGACATACGTTACACTGAAGCTTTCTTT
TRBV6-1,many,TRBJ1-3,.,CAGSYKASGNTIYF,TGTGCCGGTTCTTACAAGGCCTCTGGAAACACCATATATTTT
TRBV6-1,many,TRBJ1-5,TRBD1,CASRMLGQSNQPQHF,TGTGCCAGCAGAATGTTGGGACAGAGCAATCAGCCCCAGCATTTT
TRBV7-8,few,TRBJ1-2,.,CVSSWTVSYGYTF,TGTGTCAGCAGCTGGACGGTGAGCTATGGCTACACCTTC
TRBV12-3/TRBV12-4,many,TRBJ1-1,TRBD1,CASSPQHRGLNTEAFF,TGTGCCAGCAGTCCTCAACACAGGGGGCTGAACACTGAAGCTTTCTTT
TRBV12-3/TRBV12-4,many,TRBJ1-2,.,CASSFNGGVYGYTF,TGTGCCAGCAGTTTCAATGGGGGGGTCTATGGCTACACCTTC
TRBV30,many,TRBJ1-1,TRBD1,CAWSDTGGDTEAFF,TGTGCCTGGAGCGATACAGGGGGGGACACTGAAGCTTTCTTT
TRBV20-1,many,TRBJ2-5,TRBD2,CSARDPQLAGVGYRETQYF,TGCAGTGCTAGAGATCCCCAACTAGCGGGGGTAGGGTACCGAGAGACCCAGTACTTC
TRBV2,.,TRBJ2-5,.,CASSDRRLALETQYF,TGTGCCAGCAGTGATAGGAGGTTGGCCTTGGAGACCCAGTACTTC
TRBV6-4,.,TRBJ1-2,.,CASYSGANYGYTF,TGTGCCAGCTACTCAGGGGCGAACTATGGCTACACCTTC
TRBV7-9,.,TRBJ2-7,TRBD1,CASRRGRDHEQYF,TGTGCCAGCAGAAGGGGGCGCGACCACGAGCAGTACTTC
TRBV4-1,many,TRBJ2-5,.,CASSQGPGLQETQYF,TGCGCCAGCAGCCAAGGTCCGGGGCTTCAAGAGACCCAGTACTTC
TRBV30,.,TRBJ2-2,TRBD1,CAWRGRTGLAGELFF,TGTGCCTGGAGGGGCCGGACAGGGTTGGCCGGGGAGCTGTTTTTT
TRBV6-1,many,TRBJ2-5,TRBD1,CASSQGTGRETQYF,TGTGCCAGCAGTCAAGGGACAGGCCGGGAGACCCAGTACTTC
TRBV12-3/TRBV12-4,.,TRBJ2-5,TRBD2,CASSDLAGVETQYF,TGTGCCAGCAGTGACCTAGCGGGGGTGGAGACCCAGTACTTC
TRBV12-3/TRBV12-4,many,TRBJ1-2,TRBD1,CASRDTGTGSYGYTF,TGTGCCAGCAGGGACACCGGGACAGGGTCCTATGGCTACACCTTC
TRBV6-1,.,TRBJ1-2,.,CASRLFGEANYGYTF,TGTGCCAGCAGATTGTTTGGGGAGGCCAATTATGGCTACACCTTC
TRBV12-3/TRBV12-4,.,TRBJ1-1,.,CASKRGSTEAFF,TGTGCCAGCAAACGGGGAAGCACTGAAGCTTTCTTT
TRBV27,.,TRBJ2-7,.,CASSLSISYERYF,TGTGCCAGCAGTTTAAGCATCTCCTACGAGCGGTACTTC
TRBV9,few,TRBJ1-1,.,CASSVDGGSTEAFF,TGTGCCAGCAGCGTCGACGGGGGGTCCACTGAAGCTTTCTTT
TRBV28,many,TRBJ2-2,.,CASSLMVTGELFF,TGTGCCAGCAGTTTAATGGTCACCGGGGAGCTGTTTTTT
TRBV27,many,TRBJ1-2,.,CASSLSFNNYGYTF,TGTGCCAGCAGTTTATCGTTCAATAACTATGGCTACACCTTC
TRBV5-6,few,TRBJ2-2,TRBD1,CASSLLTGEFETGELFF,TGTGCCAGCAGCCTTCTGACAGGGGAATTTGAAACCGGGGAGCTGTTTTTT
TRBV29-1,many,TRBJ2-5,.,CSVWEETQYF,TGCAGCGTCTGGGAAGAGACCCAGTACTTC
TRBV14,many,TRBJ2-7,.,CASSQVGNEQYF,TGTGCCAGCAGCCAAGTCGGGAACGAGCAGTACTTC
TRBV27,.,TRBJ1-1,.,CASRTDAEAFF,TGTGCCAGCAGGACGGACGCTGAAGCTTTCTTT
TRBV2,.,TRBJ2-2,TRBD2,CASSPFAGGTGELFF,TGTGCCAGCAGTCCCTTTGCGGGAGGGACCGGGGAGCTGTTTTTT
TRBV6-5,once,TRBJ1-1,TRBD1,CASSYRRDGQGAEAFF,TGTGCCAGCAGTTACCGCCGGGACGGACAGGGTGCTGAAGCTTTCTTT
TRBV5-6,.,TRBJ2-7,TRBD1,CASSPPGQGNEQYF,TGTGCCAGCAGCCCCCCGGGACAGGGAAACGAGCAGTACTTC